This T cell receptor (beta chain) emerged from a study of blood T cell repertoires in COVID-19 (dated by TCRdb to the early 2020s). Background on the whole study: Samples from collaborators originated in the United States, Italy and Spain and spanned both the acute and convalescent phases of COVID-19. The material from the prospective study consisted of cDNA or gDNA derived from T cells, B-cell-depleted T cells, or PBMCs. The repertoires were released in a freely available public database meant as a resource for research on the immune response to SARS-CoV-2. The samples were drawn from the first 160 participants of the ongoing ImmuneRACE study and from 950 to 1,500 subjects provided by 6 global collaborators. Deeply sampled blood TCRbeta repertoires from subjects exposed to, actively infected with, or recovered from COVID-19 were included in the dataset. The sample metadata nearly always contained a de-identified subject ID, COVID-19 status, age in years and sex. HLA class I and class II types, where available, came from metadata supplied by the sample provider rather than from assay-based typing.

On this clone: Its antigen has not been determined. Base qualities are not at hand, and no much larger clone is one base apart.

From cysteine to phenylalanine, the CDR3 is 15 amino acids long. Only the CDR3 portion is preserved as DNA: 45 bases, with reading frame beginning at the first base. In the germline V gene, CDR1 corresponds to SGHTA and CDR2 to FQGNSA. V is cut by 5 bases and J by 5 bases, and the space between the germline ends is 17 bases. TCRbeta CDR3 regions were amplified from genomic DNA using the immunoSEQ Assay, a bias-controlled multiplex PCR. For the original study's pipeline: The number of nucleated cells in each sample was estimated from the amplification of reference gene primers within the assay. To quantify the absolute abundance of each unique TCRbeta CDR3 rearrangement, sequence reads were collapsed and filtered. Productive Simpson clonality was computed per sample as the square root of Simpson's diversity index over productive rearrangements. TCRdb provides this immuneACCESS table in a form limited to in-frame rearrangements. Some clones are lacking; in checked studies, under half of them reflect an unresolved V gene, and why the rest are absent is not known. D and trimming come from the DNA, and the V and J calls and clone size come from that table. This sample lists almost 300,000 clones; roughly 90% were detected once. The ten largest clones capture more than 9.5% of the sample.

Overall study results and their limits: How much clinical and demographic metadata was included differed by source and by participant, and the metadata was provided uncurated.

One collaborating source in Seattle enrolled patients while the patients were actively infected and followed the patients over time throughout the course of disease. Whole blood was collected in K2EDTA tubes by collaborating institutions according to the institutions' own protocols. For TCRbeta analysis, collaborators shipped samples as frozen whole blood, isolated PBMCs, or DNA extracted from either of those sample types. The receptor's source is a woman in her 30s with COVID-19, enrolled during active disease. Sequences were obtained from peripheral blood. The chain employs TRBV7-2 and TRBJ2-3; TRBD2 might be the D gene, on 7 matching bases. The base sequence is TGTGCCAGCAGCATAATAGGGGGGGCCGTAGATACGCAGTATTTT. Translated, it gives CASSIIGGAVDTQYF.